What follows are 22 T cell receptor beta chains derived from one specimen sequenced in a study of T cell repertoires in cytomegalovirus infection. The antigens these receptors bind are not known. MiXCR was run by TCRdb on the reads, yielding one entry per CDR3 protein. Seen here are just under 500,000 distinct CDR3 sequences, 30% to 40% observed once, and the top ten hold roughly 15%. The specimen comprised cultured PBMCs, sampled from culture after CMV antigen stimulation. The receptor source for this set is a human donor in good health (CMV status not recorded). Some clones in this sample may be carry-over from other donors' samples.

The chain couples TRBV6-2 or TRBV6-3 to TRBJ2-1, with 9 bases identical to TRBD2. Germline trimming cut 7 bases from V and 8 bases from J; bases unmatched to any gene: 6. The CDR3 length is 13 residues. The germline V gene has CDR1 MNHEY and CDR2 SVGEGT. CDR3 protein: CASKIAGADEQFF. The CDR3 DNA reads TGTGCCAGCAAAATAGCGGGAGCAGATGAGCAGTTCTTC.

This clonotype was counted ten times or more. This sequence joins TRBV7-2 and TRBJ2-1; TRBD2 aligns across 14 bases. V was clipped by 3 bases and J by 2 bases; unmatched bases: 9. Germline values: CDR1 SGHTA, CDR2 FQGNSA. The CDR3 runs 19 residues. CDR3 DNA sequence: TGTGCCAGCAGCTTGGGACTAGCGGGAGTTATCGCCACCTACAATGAGCAGTTCTTC. Protein product: CASSLGLAGVIATYNEQFF.

The chain is built from TRBV7-2 and TRBJ2-5; 12 bases fit TRBD2. The CDR3 length is 16 residues. The trim removed 5 bases at V and 4 bases at J, leaving 8 bases unmatched. Germline V gene data show CDR1 as SGHTA and CDR2 as FQGNSA. The CDR3 here is CASSPEGLAGRETQYF. As DNA, the CDR3 is TGTGCCAGCAGCCCCGAGGGACTAGCGGGTCGAGAGACCCAGTACTTC.

The rearrangement uses TRBV29-1 and TRBJ1-2; possible D gene TRBD1, 6 bases. The germline CDR1 and CDR2 sequences are SQVTM and ANQGSEA. V was shortened by 5 bases and J by 0 bases, with 13 bases between the two germline ends. The CDR3 has 14 amino acids. CDR3: CSVPAGTTNYGYTF. The CDR3 region has the DNA TGCAGCGTTCCTGCCGGGACAACTAACTATGGCTACACCTTC. The full variable domain, with the rest looked up from reference TRBV29-1 and TRBJ1-2, is SAVISQKPSRDICQRGTSLTIQCQVDSQVTMMFWYRQQPGQSLTLIATANQGSEATYESGFVIDKFPISRPNLTFSTLTVSNMSPEDSSIYLCSVPAGTTNYGYTFGSGTRLTVV.

This clonotype was counted between two and nine times. The rearrangement links TRBV20-1 to TRBJ2-7; a possible D gene is TRBD2 (6 bases). This CDR3 is built from 12 residues. V was pared by 4 bases and J by 4 bases, with 11 bases between. CDR1 DFQATT and CDR2 SNEGSKA come from the germline V gene (reference sequence). CDR3 in DNA: TGCAGTGCTACTATTAGCGGTTACGAGCAGTACGTC. This codes for CSATISGYEQYV.

This rearrangement joins TRBV7-2 to TRBJ2-2, with 11 bases fitting TRBD1. The V gene end was trimmed by 5 bases and the J gene end by 6 bases; junction bases not matched to a gene: 11. This CDR3 has 17 residues. Germline CDR1 and CDR2: SGHTA and FQGNSA. The CDR3 nucleotides are TGTGCCAGCAGCCCAGGGGAGGGACAGGGGGAGGCCGGGGAGCTGTTTTTT. Translation: CASSPGEGQGEAGELFF.

This clonotype was seen more than once but under ten times. This chain connects TRBV20-1 to TRBJ1-6; weak D call: TRBD1 (5 bases). Germline values: CDR1 DFQATT, CDR2 SNEGSKA (reference sequence). This CDR3 is built from 17 residues. V was clipped by 4 bases and J by 0 bases, with 16 bases between them. In DNA, the CDR3 is TGCAGTGCTACCCGGGACTCCCCGAGCTCCTATAATTCACCCCTCCACTTT. Protein product: CSATRDSPSSYNSPLHF.

In this sample, this clonotype turned up once. The junction departs from germline at one end; a sequencing error may be responsible. The chain joins TRBV5-3 to TRBJ1-5, with D perhaps TRBD1 (6 bases). TRBV5-3 is an open reading frame, and its role is uncertain. The CDR3 consists of 16 residues. CDR3 amino acids: CASSSYGGRRDQPQHF. The CDR3, as DNA: TGTGCCAGCAGCTCCTACGGGGGCAGGCGCGATCAGCCCCAGCATTTT.

This clonotype appeared a few times. The V and J genes are TRBV11-3 and TRBJ2-1; the D call may be TRBD1 or TRBD2 (5 bases each). The CDR3 is 16 amino acids. Per the germline V gene, CDR1 is SGHNT and CDR2 is YENEEA. Between the trimmed V and J ends, which lost 1 base and 1 base, there was a span of 11 bases. The chain's CDR3 is CASSLVGTASYNEQFF. As DNA, the CDR3 is TGTGCCAGCAGCTTAGTAGGGACGGCTTCCTACAATGAGCAGTTCTTC.

This chain connects TRBV19 to TRBJ2-7; tentatively, D is TRBD1 or TRBD2 (5 bases each). This CDR3 has 14 amino acids. Germline V gives CDR1 LNHDA, CDR2 SQIVND (reference sequence). With 6 bases removed from V and 4 bases from J, the gap between germline ends came to 16 bases. The CDR3 is CASSRPRDPYEQYF. CDR3 bases: TGTGCCAGTAGCCGTCCCCGGGACCCTTACGAGCAGTACTTC.

The chain's CDR3 is CASSQDGGLWDTQYF. DNA of the CDR3: TGCGCCAGCAGCCAAGATGGGGGATTGTGGGATACGCAGTATTTT. V gene TRBV4-1 combines with J gene TRBJ2-3, with D perhaps TRBD1 or TRBD2 (5 bases each). This CDR3 region has 15 residues. The germline gives CDR1 MGHRA, CDR2 YSYEKL. The V and J ends lost 0 bases and 6 bases respectively, with 13 bases between them.

This chain connects TRBV20-1 to TRBJ2-7, with D hard to call. Trimming removed 0 bases from V and 0 bases from J, with 15 bases in between. Germline CDR1 and CDR2: DFQATT and SNEGSKA (reference sequence). The length of the CDR3 is 16 residues. The CDR3 DNA reads as TGCAGTGCTAGAGATGGCCGTGACTTCAGCTCCTACGAGCAGTACGTC. This gives the protein CSARDGRDFSSYEQYV.

The table lists this clonotype with a few counts. This chain links TRBV7-9 with TRBJ1-5, with unresolved D. Germline V gene sequence: CDR1 SEHNR, CDR2 FQNEAQ (reference sequence). This CDR3 has 14 residues. V dropped 5 bases and J dropped 1 base, with 9 bases sitting between them. CDR3 protein: CASSQAISNQPQHF. In nucleotides, the CDR3 is TGTGCCAGCAGCCAGGCGATCAGCAATCAGCCCCAGCATTTT.

This clonotype was found a few times. V usage is TRBV19 and J usage is TRBJ1-2; 7 bases map to TRBD1. Germline V CDR1 and CDR2: LNHDA, SQIVND (reference sequence). The CDR3 totals 15 residues. Germline trimming cut 11 bases from V and 8 bases from J; bases unmatched to any gene: 20. For the CDR3, the DNA is TGTGCCGGATCCCCTGGGCCAGACAGGGTTGGGGGCTACACCTTC. Translation: CAGSPGPDRVGGYTF.

The chain links TRBV4-3 to TRBJ1-1; D might be TRBD1 (5 bases). The CDR3 runs 15 residues. The V end was cut by 0 bases, the J end by 0 bases, with 8 bases between. Per germline, CDR1 LGHNA and CDR2 YSLEER. CDR3 sequence: CASSQDRGVNTEAFF. Here the CDR3 DNA reads TGCGCCAGCAGCCAAGATCGGGGGGTGAACACTGAAGCTTTCTTT.

This clonotype was seen more than once but under ten times. The gene calls are TRBV19 and TRBJ2-3; 10 nucleotides line up with TRBD1. The CDR3 is 15 residues long. The ends lost 8 bases at V and 0 bases at J; junction bases unmatched: 5. Germline CDR1 LNHDA, CDR2 SQIVND (reference sequence). The CDR3 spells CASWDRGSSTDTQYF. The CDR3 DNA reads TGTGCCAGTTGGGACAGGGGATCTAGCACAGATACGCAGTATTTT.

This clonotype appeared a few times. This rearrangement joins TRBV27 to TRBJ2-5; no reliable D call. CDR1 and CDR2 from the germline V gene are MNHEY and SMNVEV (reference sequence). V was clipped by 5 bases and J by 0 bases, with 13 bases between them. The CDR3 runs to 15 residues. CDR3 nucleotides: TGTGCCAGCAGTCCGACCTCTGAGTACCAAGAGACCCAGTACTTC. It translates to CASSPTSEYQETQYF.

The chain has TRBV6-1 and TRBJ1-2; 7 nucleotides match TRBD1. Germline values: CDR1 MNHNS, CDR2 SASEGT. The junction had 10 bases not matched to a gene; V was cut back by 11 bases and J by 4 bases. This CDR3 spans 13 amino acids. The CDR3 sequence is CALQGQRTYGYTF. The DNA for the CDR3 is TGTGCCCTCCAGGGACAGAGGACCTATGGCTACACCTTC.

The V gene is TRBV5-1, the J gene TRBJ2-3; 11 positions agree with TRBD1. V shed 4 bases, J shed 6 bases, and the junction held 7 bases outside the gene matches. CDR1 is SGHRS, CDR2 YFSETQ, per germline. CDR3 length equals 15 residues. The CDR3 sequence: CASSPRDRGFDTQYF. CDR3 nucleotides: TGCGCCAGCAGCCCCCGGGACAGGGGGTTTGATACGCAGTATTTT.

The chain is built from TRBV28 and TRBJ1-3; a weak D match, TRBD1 (5 bases). V was trimmed by 4 bases and J by 0 bases, leaving 16 bases between them. Germline V gene sequence: CDR1 MDHEN, CDR2 SYDVKM. The CDR3 length is 17 residues. As DNA, the CDR3 is TGTGCCAGCAGTTCAGCCGGGACTGTGAACTCTGGAAACACCATATATTTT. Its protein product is CASSSAGTVNSGNTIYF.

V and J are TRBV12-3 or TRBV12-4 and TRBJ1-2, with 9 bases aligning to TRBD1. V lost 7 bases and J lost 8; bases outside the gene matches: 8. The length of the CDR3 is 13 residues. The CDR3 loop is CASTGTGPGGYTF. The CDR3 nucleotides read TGTGCCAGCACCGGGACAGGGCCAGGGGGCTACACCTTC.

The chain recombines TRBV6-5 with TRBJ1-3; D is undetermined. The CDR3 is 15 amino acids. V was trimmed by 0 bases and J by 4 bases, leaving 10 bases between them. CDR1 is MNHEY and CDR2 is SVGAGI in the germline V gene. CDR3 nucleotide sequence: TGTGCCAGCAGTTACTCGATCGAGGGCGGAAACACCATATATTTT. Amino acid sequence: CASSYSIEGGNTIYF.